This is a list of T cell receptor beta chains from one sample in a study of shared clonotypes between healthy human individuals. Profiling relied on immunoSEQ multiplex PCR, and the TCRdb table lists in-frame clones only, not all of them. This table has about a million clones, approximately 72% appearing once. The sample was memory CD4+ T cells sorted from blood. Receptor source: a man between 18 and 35 years old in good health. Each CDR3 is given without its conserved first and last residue. D genes are given only for firm matches. A clone size is listed for some rows: how often the clone was seen (once, few, many), or a class if it is expanded.

v_call | clone_size | d_call | cdr3_aa
TRBV7-2 | - | TRBD1 | ASSLEGQAYNEQF
TRBV30 | - | TRBD1 | AWSGQGGTDTQY
TRBV5-1 | - | TRBD1 | ASSLEQGVTDTQY
TRBV2 | once | - | ASNRFPSPTGELF
TRBV23-1 | - | - | ASPRRGSVNTEAF
TRBV5-6 | - | - | ASSLGPDRTYEQY
TRBV5-6 | - | - | ASSAAPSSYEQY
TRBV7-2 | - | TRBD2 | ASSSTSGFSYNEQF
TRBV6-6 | - | - | ASSYSSDGAYGYT
TRBV12-5 | - | - | ASGEQNNYGYT
TRBV18 | - | - | ASSPQREEGYT
TRBV18 | - | TRBD1 | ASSPPRPRQGPTYNEQF
TRBV5-8 | few | - | ASSQPGRSGANVLT
TRBV2 | - | - | ASSEDTFNQPQH
TRBV5-1 | - | TRBD1 | ASSRDRAQETQY
TRBV11-2 | - | - | ASSHPPGGSGSYNEQF
TRBV18 | - | TRBD2 | ASSAGLGLAGAKGANVLT
TRBV19 | - | TRBD1 | ASRGDRTGEQY
TRBV19 | - | TRBD2 | ASSAELTSGGYNEQF
TRBV27 | - | TRBD1 | ASSQSDRGDTQY
TRBV28 | - | - | ASSLYGLGGGGYT
TRBV11-2 | - | TRBD2 | ASSSLAAGGEQY
TRBV7-2 | - | TRBD2 | ASSSRSGSGSSYEQY
TRBV7-2 | - | - | ASSQKRDQETQY
TRBV5-4 | - | TRBD1 | ASSTGQGYYEQY
TRBV5-4 | - | - | ASSPRQLTYNEQF
TRBV28 | - | - | ASSLRRFSYNEQF
TRBV2 | few | - | ASRIDRVSTNEKLF
TRBV30 | - | - | AWNPLPGKDYGYT
TRBV7-2 | - | - | ASSLSQTGVNQPQH
TRBV30 | - | - | ACSGVAGQGKRETQY
TRBV5-1 | - | - | ASSLRPGGDTQY
TRBV5-1 | - | - | ASSLAVGTANTEAF
TRBV9 | - | TRBD2 | ASSVGSGRKAKNIQY
TRBV18 | once | TRBD1 | ASSLQGAFEKLF
TRBV6-6 | - | TRBD1 | ASSWTGLNQPQH
TRBV6-4 | many | - | ASSAGTGSTEKLF
TRBV18 | - | - | ASSPPTRDGGYT
TRBV11-2 | - | TRBD2 | ASSYLAGPYEQY
TRBV29-1 | - | TRBD1 | SAAAPGTGSEKLF
TRBV27 | - | TRBD1 | ASSLSRGLLNTEAF
TRBV10-3 | - | TRBD2 | AIGPSGGVYNEQF
TRBV11-1 | - | - | ASSFISGKTSNEKLF
TRBV18 | - | - | ASSPPTSAYGYT
TRBV29-1 | - | - | SVEEGPGTQY
TRBV7-2 | - | TRBD2 | ASSSPLAGSASYEQY
TRBV5-1 | - | - | ASNPSPQETQY
TRBV4-3 | - | - | ASSLGLTSTDTQY
TRBV6-1 | once | - | ASSPQQGPIYGYT
TRBV5-1 | - | TRBD1 | ASSTTGAGANVLT
TRBV19 | - | - | ASRAVGGETQY
TRBV5-6 | - | - | ASSSRGVSGANVLT
TRBV2 | - | - | ASSLQVKEQF
TRBV7-2 | - | - | ASTKRGATDTQY
TRBV21-1 | - | - | ASSIGENTEAF
TRBV5-5 | - | - | ASSLAVRNTEAF
TRBV7-9 | once | - | ASSAQGGPVEQY